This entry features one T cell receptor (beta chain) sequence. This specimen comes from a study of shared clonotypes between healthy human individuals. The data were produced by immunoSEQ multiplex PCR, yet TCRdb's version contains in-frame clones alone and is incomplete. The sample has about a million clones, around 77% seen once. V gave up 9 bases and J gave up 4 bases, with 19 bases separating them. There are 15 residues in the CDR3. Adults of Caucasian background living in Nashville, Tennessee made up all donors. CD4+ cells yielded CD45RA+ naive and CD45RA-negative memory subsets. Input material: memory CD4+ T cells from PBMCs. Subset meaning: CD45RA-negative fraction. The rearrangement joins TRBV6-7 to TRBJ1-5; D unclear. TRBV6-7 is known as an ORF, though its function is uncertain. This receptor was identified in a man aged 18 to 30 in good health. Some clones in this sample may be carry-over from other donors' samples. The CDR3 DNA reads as TGTGCCAGGTTGAGAATCGACCAGGAGAATCAGCCCCAGCATTTT. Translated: CARLRIDQENQPQHF.